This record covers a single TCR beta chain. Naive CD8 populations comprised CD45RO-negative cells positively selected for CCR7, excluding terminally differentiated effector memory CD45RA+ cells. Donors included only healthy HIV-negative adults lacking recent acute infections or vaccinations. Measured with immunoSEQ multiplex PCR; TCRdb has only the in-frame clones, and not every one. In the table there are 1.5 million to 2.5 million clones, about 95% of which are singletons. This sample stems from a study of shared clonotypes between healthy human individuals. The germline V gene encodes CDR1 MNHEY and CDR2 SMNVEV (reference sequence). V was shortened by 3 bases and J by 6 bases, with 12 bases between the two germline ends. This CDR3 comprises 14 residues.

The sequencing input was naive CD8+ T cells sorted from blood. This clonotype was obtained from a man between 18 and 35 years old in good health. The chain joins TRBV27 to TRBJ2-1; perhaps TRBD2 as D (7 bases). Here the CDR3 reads CASSFWGGPNEQFF. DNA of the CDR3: TGTGCCAGCAGTTTCTGGGGGGGGCCCAATGAGCAGTTCTTC.